The present T cell receptor beta chain was sequenced within a study of blood T cells in healthy people across ages. Findings and caveats of the study: The study found more naive CD4+ cells and higher diversity in long-lived than aged donors. As age increased, TCR beta diversity per million T cells fell in a roughly linear fashion.

With regard to this clonotype: As yet, its antigen is unknown. Its ends do not fully match the called genes, so a read error is possible.

The donors, aged roughly 6 to 95, were healthy Caucasians from Russia. Extractions gave at least 5.5 micrograms of total RNA per sample. A second PCR, run for roughly 6 to 11 cycles, used a sample-barcoded 5' primer plus a J-beta primer mix. MiXCR was run by TCRdb on the 5' RACE reads, yielding one entry per CDR3 protein. The sample contains 660,000 or so distinct CDR3 sequences, around three fifths of which appear only once. The CDR3 loop spans 11 amino acids. The germline gives CDR1 MNHNS, CDR2 SASEGT. Sequenced sample: blood. J is TRBJ2-1 and V is TRBV6-1; D is unclear. This sequence originates from a man aged 60 to 69 in good health. The CDR3 nucleotides are TGTGCCAGCACCATAAACAAGGAGCAGTTCTTC. This gives the protein CASTINKEQFF.